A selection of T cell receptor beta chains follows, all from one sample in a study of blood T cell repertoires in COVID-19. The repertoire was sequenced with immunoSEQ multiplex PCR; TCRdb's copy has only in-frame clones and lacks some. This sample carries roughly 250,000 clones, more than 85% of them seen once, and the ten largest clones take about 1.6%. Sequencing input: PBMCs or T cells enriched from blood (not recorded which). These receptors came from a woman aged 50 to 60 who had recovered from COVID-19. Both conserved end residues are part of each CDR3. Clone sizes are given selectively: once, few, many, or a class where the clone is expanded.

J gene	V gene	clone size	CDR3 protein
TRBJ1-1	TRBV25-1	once	CASSPGRRSSEAFF
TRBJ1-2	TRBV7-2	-	CASSLQRQDGYTF
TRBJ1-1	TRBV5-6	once	CASSFLVTRIMNTEAFF
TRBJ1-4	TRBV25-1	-	CASSVTNEKLFF
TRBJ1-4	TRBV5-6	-	CASSLFFLASNEKLFF
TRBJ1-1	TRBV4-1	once	CASSQGTGALNTEAFF
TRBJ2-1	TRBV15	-	CATSRDPGDEQFF
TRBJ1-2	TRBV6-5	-	CASRGRSYGYTF
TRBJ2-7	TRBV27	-	CASSLLNSYEQYF
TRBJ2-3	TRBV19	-	CASTWTSGSTDTQYF
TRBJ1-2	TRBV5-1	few	CASRTGTEAVYGYTF
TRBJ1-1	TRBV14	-	CASSRLDRNTEAFF
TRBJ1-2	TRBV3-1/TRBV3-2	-	CASSTTEGSHGYTF
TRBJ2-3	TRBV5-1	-	CASSLGTSGRTDTQYF
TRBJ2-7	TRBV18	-	CASSPGTVTYEQYF
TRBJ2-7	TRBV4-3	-	CASSHLSKSGEKVYEQYF
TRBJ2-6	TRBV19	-	CASVRSGANVLTF
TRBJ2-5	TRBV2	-	CASSLIPAETQYF
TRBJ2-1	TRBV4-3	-	CASSQDPVAGLGYNEQFF
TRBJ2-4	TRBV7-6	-	CASSPGTALAKNIQYF
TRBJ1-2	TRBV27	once	CASSNRGLYGYTF
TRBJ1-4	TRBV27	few	CASSLLQTGKGEKLFF
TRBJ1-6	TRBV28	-	CASNSPGKGDSPLHF
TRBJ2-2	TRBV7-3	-	CASTSSGGASNTGELFF
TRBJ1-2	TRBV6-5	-	CASSRVTGGYTF
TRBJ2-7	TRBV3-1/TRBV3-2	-	CASSPAGLAYEQYF
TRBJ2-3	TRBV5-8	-	CASSRGLAGADTQYF
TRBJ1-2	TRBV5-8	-	CASSLVGTGTYGYTF
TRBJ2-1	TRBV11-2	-	CASSSNRGSTYNEQFF
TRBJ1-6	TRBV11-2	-	CASSLAGGAGSPLHF
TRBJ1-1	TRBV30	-	CAWVLTGKGTEAFF
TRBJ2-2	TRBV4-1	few	CASSQDPTGPLIGELFF
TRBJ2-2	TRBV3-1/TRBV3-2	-	CASSPPAGGAGATGELFF
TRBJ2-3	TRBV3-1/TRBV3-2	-	CASSHRGREADTQYF
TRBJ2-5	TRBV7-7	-	CASSLGSRNGRETQYF